Included here is one T cell receptor beta chain sequence, with context. The record originates from a study of blood T cells in healthy people across ages. V shed 5 bases, J shed 14 bases, and the junction held 12 bases outside the gene matches. Per germline, CDR1 MNHEY and CDR2 SMNVEV (reference sequence). This CDR3 contains 13 residues. Next came a second PCR, run for about 7 to 11 cycles, which used a sample-barcoded 5' primer along with a J-beta primer mix. TCRdb reprocessed the 5' RACE reads with MiXCR, giving one entry per CDR3 protein. The profile shows roughly 800,000 distinct CDR3 sequences, more than 45% of them singletons.

The receptor was isolated from a young man in good health. The V and J genes are TRBV27 and TRBJ2-1, with 7 bases aligning to TRBD1. The sequencing sample was made of blood. The CDR3 DNA follows: TGTGCCAGCAGTCCCGGGACAGCCTTTCGGGAGTTCTTC. It specifies CASSPGTAFREFF.